A single sample is the source of the 28 T cell receptor beta chains below, sequenced in a study of glioma-infiltrating T cells after dendritic cell vaccination. Assay: immunoSEQ multiplex PCR; the TCRdb copy retains only in-frame clones and omits some. Among 90,000 or so clones listed, approximately 75% were seen once. Time point of the sample: after dendritic cell vaccination, including at tumor progression/relapse. Sequences were derived from blood, sampled after dendritic cell vaccination. The receptors come from a human donor with glioblastoma.

The chain couples TRBV6-5 to TRBJ1-2; D perhaps matches TRBD1 (6 bases). The germline V gene has CDR1 MNHEY and CDR2 SVGAGI. This CDR3 comprises 13 residues. CDR3 in amino acids: CAAAGAPNYGYTF. CDR3 coding DNA: TGTGCGGCGGCGGGGGCGCCTAACTATGGCTACACCTTC.

This chain links TRBV30 with TRBJ1-5; 9 bases are shared with TRBD1. There are 17 residues in the CDR3. From germline, CDR1 is GTSNPN and CDR2 SVGIG (reference sequence). J lost 0 bases, V lost 3 bases, and 9 bases had no gene match. DNA of the CDR3: TGTGCCTGGAGCCGCTCCGGGACAGGGAATAGCAATCAGCCCCAGCATTTT. This codes for CAWSRSGTGNSNQPQHF.

This clone was seen a single time. This chain links TRBV9 with TRBJ2-3; 7 nucleotides match TRBD2. Per the germline V gene, CDR1 is SGDLS and CDR2 is YYNGEE. Trimming at V came to 3 bases and at J to 1 base, leaving 8 bases not matched to a gene. The length of the CDR3 is 16 residues. The CDR3 protein is CASSDGGSDGTDTQYF. CDR3 in DNA: TGTGCCAGCAGCGACGGGGGGTCAGACGGCACAGATACGCAGTATTTT.

The table lists this clone with a few counts. This chain joins TRBV6-1 and TRBJ1-2, with D possibly being TRBD1 (5 bases). V was cut by 6 bases and J by 0 bases, with 11 bases left in between. Looked up from germline, CDR1 is MNHNS and CDR2 is SASEGT. The CDR3 consists of 14 residues. In DNA, the CDR3 is TGTGCCAGCAGAGCAGGGCTTTCTAACTATGGCTACACCTTC. It encodes CASRAGLSNYGYTF.

The CDR3 DNA reads as TGTGCCAGCAGCCAAGATGATAGCGACACCGGGGAGCTGTTTTTT. Amino acids: CASSQDDSDTGELFF. The J gene is TRBJ2-2, the V gene TRBV4-2, with D tentatively TRBD2 (5 bases). CDR3 length equals 15 residues. Per the germline V gene, CDR1 is LGHNA and CDR2 is YNFKEQ. The germline V and J ends were trimmed by 0 bases and 3 bases, with 8 bases remaining between them.

The rearrangement uses TRBV7-9 and TRBJ2-5, with D possibly TRBD2 on 6 matching bases. Trimming took 1 base from V and 4 from J, leaving 10 bases between them. Germline lookup yields CDR1 SEHNR and CDR2 FQNEAQ (reference sequence). CDR3 length equals 14 residues. CDR3 coding DNA: TGTGCCAGCAGCTTAGTGGGGGGAGGAGAGACCCAGTACTTC. This codes for CASSLVGGGETQYF.

This clone was recorded a few times. The chain uses TRBV11-3 and TRBJ2-3; 9 positions agree with TRBD1. The J segment lost 4 bases and the V segment lost 5 bases, leaving 13 bases of the junction unmatched. This CDR3 contains 17 residues. Germline assignment: CDR1 SGHNT and CDR2 YENEEA. The DNA for the CDR3 is TGTGCCAGCAGCCCTACCGGGACAGGGAGTATATCAGATACGCAGTATTTT. Translated: CASSPTGTGSISDTQYF.

The rearrangement joins TRBV6-1 to TRBJ1-2, with a possible D match to TRBD1 (5 bases). The length of the CDR3 is 14 residues. Germline values: CDR1 MNHNS, CDR2 SASEGT. Trimming pared 6 bases from V and 4 bases from J, leaving 15 bases between. In DNA form, the CDR3 reads TGTGCCAGCAGGAGGGACTACCAACTCTATGGCTACACCTTC. Encoded protein: CASRRDYQLYGYTF.

This clone was found a few times. V usage is TRBV7-2 and J usage is TRBJ1-4; D not resolved. CDR3 size: 13 residues. Looked up from germline, CDR1 is SGHTA and CDR2 is FQGNSA. Trimming took 1 base from V and 5 from J, leaving 5 bases between them. The CDR3 region is CASSLDRNEKLFF. The CDR3 DNA reads TGTGCCAGCAGCTTAGACAGAAATGAAAAACTGTTTTTT. Looking up the rest from reference TRBV7-2 and TRBJ1-4 gives the full variable domain: GAGVSQSPSNKVTEKGKDVELRCDPISGHTALYWYRQSLGQGLEFLIYFQGNSAPDKSGLPSDRFSAERTGGSVSTLTIQRTQQEDSAVYLCASSLDRNEKLFFGSGTQLSVL.

CDR3 sequence (DNA): TGCGCCAGCAGTTCAGGGGGTTCTGGAAACACCATATATTTT. Translation: CASSSGGSGNTIYF. The rearrangement links TRBV5-1 to TRBJ1-3, with 7 bases identical to TRBD1. Germline assignment: CDR1 SGHRS and CDR2 YFSETQ. This CDR3 region has 14 residues. V trimming: 5 bases; J trimming: 1 base; junction bases outside the gene matches: 3.

This clone was counted once. V usage is TRBV6-5 and J usage is TRBJ1-5, with a weak D call TRBD1 (5 bases). This CDR3 is built from 15 residues. Trimming removed 6 bases from V and 2 bases from J, with 14 bases in between. Germline values: CDR1 MNHEY, CDR2 SVGAGI. CDR3: CASRLNQGRNQPQHF. CDR3 coding DNA: TGTGCCAGCAGACTAAATCAGGGCCGCAATCAGCCCCAGCATTTT.

This clone was seen just once. This chain links TRBV11-3 with TRBJ2-7, with a tentative D call TRBD2 (5 bases). The CDR3 consists of 14 residues. The ends were cut back, 1 base at V and 9 bases at J, with 16 bases in the middle. Germline CDR1 is SGHNT and CDR2 is YENEEA. Here the CDR3 reads CASSLGGRPRGQYV. The CDR3 region has the DNA TGTGCCAGCAGCTTAGGAGGGCGACCCCGTGGGCAGTACGTC.

The V and J genes are TRBV5-1 and TRBJ1-4; 11 nucleotides agree with TRBD1. J was trimmed by 6 bases and V by 6 bases; bases with no gene match: 1. The CDR3 spans 13 residues. Germline CDR1 SGHRS, CDR2 YFSETQ. CDR3 DNA: TGCGCCAGCATGGGACAGGGGGATGAAAAACTGTTTTTT. Translated: CASMGQGDEKLFF.

This chain links TRBV2 with TRBJ2-6, with D perhaps matching TRBD1 (6 bases). Per germline, CDR1 SNHLY and CDR2 FYNNEI. Trimming took 9 bases from V and 2 from J, leaving 8 bases between them. The CDR3 is made up of 13 amino acids. The CDR3 is CARHRAGANVLTF. CDR3 coding DNA: TGTGCCAGGCACAGGGCTGGGGCCAACGTCCTGACTTTC.

V gene TRBV5-1 combines with J gene TRBJ1-5; 8 bases match TRBD1. This CDR3 has 17 amino acids. The germline V gene encodes CDR1 SGHRS and CDR2 YFSETQ. The V gene end was trimmed by 4 bases and the J gene end by 0 bases; junction bases not matched to a gene: 9. The CDR3 bases are TGCGCCAGCAGCCCGGGACCGGACAGGGTTAGCAATCAGCCCCAGCATTTT. This codes for CASSPGPDRVSNQPQHF. The full variable domain, its missing parts supplied by reference TRBV5-1 and TRBJ1-5, is KAGVTQTPRYLIKTRGQQVTLSCSPISGHRSVSWYQQTPGQGLQFLFEYFSETQRNKGNFPGRFSGRQFSNSRSEMNVSTLELGDSALYLCASSPGPDRVSNQPQHFGDGTRLSIL.

This rearrangement joins TRBV5-1 to TRBJ2-5; D unclear. The J call may be incorrect, as the DNA end agrees better with TRBJ2-7. Germline V gene data show CDR1 as SGHRS and CDR2 as YFSETQ. The CDR3 has 14 residues. The CDR3 sequence is CASSLAPVAYEQYF. The CDR3 coding sequence is TGCGCCAGCAGCTTGGCCCCTGTAGCCTACGAGCAGTACTTC.

This clone has only a few counts. This chain's CDR3 is CASSPGTGPVGEQYV. The CDR3 nucleotides are TGTGCCAGCTCACCAGGGACAGGTCCTGTGGGGGAGCAGTACGTC. This chain connects TRBV18 to TRBJ2-7, with 8 positions matching TRBD1. V lost 2 bases, J lost 7 bases, and 10 bases stayed unmatched. Germline CDR1 and CDR2: KGHSH and LQKENI. The CDR3 sequence is 15 residues long.

This clone was seen once. The genes are TRBV5-1 and TRBJ1-3; 7 nucleotides agree with TRBD1. V lost 0 bases and J lost 1; bases outside the gene matches: 4. CDR3 length: 16 amino acids. Germline V CDR1 and CDR2: SGHRS, YFSETQ. The CDR3 sequence is CASSLGGTESGNTIYF. CDR3 coding DNA: TGCGCCAGCAGCTTGGGAGGGACAGAATCTGGAAACACCATATATTTT.

V and J are TRBV6-4 and TRBJ1-2; no definite D call. This CDR3 is built from 16 residues. The V end lost 3 bases, the J end lost 0 bases, and 14 bases lay between the germline ends. Germline V lookup: CDR1 MRHNA, CDR2 SNTAGT. CDR3 in DNA: TGTGCCAGCAGTGAGGGGAAGGGAGCGGCTAACTATGGCTACACCTTC. Translation: CASSEGKGAANYGYTF.

The V gene is TRBV7-9, the J gene TRBJ2-7; 11 bases map to TRBD2. The V gene end was trimmed by 5 bases and the J gene end by 6 bases; junction bases not matched to a gene: 6. This CDR3 region has 14 residues. Germline V lookup: CDR1 SEHNR, CDR2 FQNEAQ (reference sequence). CDR3: CASSRLAGGSEQYV. CDR3 sequence (DNA): TGTGCCAGCAGCCGCCTAGCGGGAGGAAGCGAGCAGTACGTC.

The CDR3 DNA sequence: TGTGCCAGCAGCGGCGGTGGAGTGAGTCAAGAGACCCAGTACTTC. This translates into CASSGGGVSQETQYF. The J gene is TRBJ2-5, the V gene TRBV9; D ambiguous. With 3 bases removed from V and 2 bases from J, the gap between germline ends came to 14 bases. The CDR3 totals 15 residues. The germline CDR1 and CDR2 sequences are SGDLS and YYNGEE.

The chain is built from TRBV6-5 and TRBJ1-5, with D perhaps matching TRBD1 (5 bases). The CDR3 is 15 amino acids. The V gene lost 0 bases and the J gene lost 5 bases, with 11 bases spanning the gap. The germline CDR1 and CDR2 sequences are MNHEY and SVGAGI. CDR3 DNA sequence: TGTGCCAGCAGTTACTCAGGGGACTCAGATCAGCCCCAGCATTTT. This encodes CASSYSGDSDQPQHF.

This chain connects TRBV7-9 to TRBJ1-5, with a tentative D call TRBD1 (6 bases). This CDR3 has 17 amino acids. Trimming cost V 3 bases and J 2 bases, with 17 bases left between them. Germline assignment: CDR1 SEHNR and CDR2 FQNEAQ (reference sequence). CDR3 in amino acids: CASSFIRGGTGNQPQHF. The CDR3 DNA sequence: TGTGCCAGCAGCTTTATTAGGGGGGGAACAGGCAATCAGCCCCAGCATTTT. The full variable domain, completed using reference TRBV7-9 and TRBJ1-5, is DTGVSQNPRHKITKRGQNVTFRCDPISEHNRLYWYRQTLGQGPEFLTYFQNEAQLEKSRLLSDRFSAERPKGSFSTLEIQRTEQGDSAMYLCASSFIRGGTGNQPQHFGDGTRLSIL.

V usage is TRBV7-9 and J usage is TRBJ2-7, with 8 bases identical to TRBD1. Losses at the gene ends were 3 bases for V and 2 bases for J; bases not matched to a gene: 6. The germline gives CDR1 SEHNR, CDR2 FQNEAQ (reference sequence). The length of the CDR3 is 15 residues. CDR3 DNA: TGTGCCAGCAGCTTGTTTACGGGACAGGCCTACGAGCAGTACTTC. It specifies CASSLFTGQAYEQYF.

V and J are TRBV6-5 and TRBJ1-2, with 7 nucleotides matching TRBD1. Germline V gene lookup returns CDR1 MNHEY and CDR2 SVGAGI. Trimming removed 0 bases from V and 4 bases from J; junction bases left unmatched: 2. This CDR3 contains 14 residues. CDR3 sequence reads: CASSYSGQAYGYTF. CDR3 nucleotide sequence: TGTGCCAGCAGTTACTCAGGACAGGCCTATGGCTACACCTTC.

V gene TRBV27 combines with J gene TRBJ2-5, with D unresolved. V lost 6 bases and J lost 5, with 19 bases in between. The CDR3 extends over 15 amino acids. Germline-derived CDR1 and CDR2 are MNHEY and SMNVEV (reference sequence). In nucleotides, the CDR3 is TGTGCCAGCAGCCTCACCCCGAACAGTGGGGAGACCCAGTACTTC. Its protein product is CASSLTPNSGETQYF.

This clone has more than one count but fewer than ten. The gene calls are TRBV6-5 and TRBJ2-4; TRBD2 aligns across 9 bases. This CDR3 has 15 amino acids. Per the germline V gene, CDR1 is MNHEY and CDR2 is SVGAGI. Unmatched junction bases numbered 7, after V lost 1 base and J lost 9 bases. This CDR3 is CASSYLTSGLGIQYF. CDR3 coding DNA: TGTGCCAGCAGTTACTTGACTAGCGGCCTGGGCATTCAGTACTTC.

V and J are TRBV6-5 and TRBJ2-7; 8 positions match TRBD2. The CDR3 has 15 residues. The V and J ends lost 2 bases and 2 bases, in that order; junction bases with no gene match: 5. Germline-derived CDR1 and CDR2 are MNHEY and SVGAGI. The CDR3 protein is CASSYSGSGAYEQYF. CDR3 nucleotide sequence: TGTGCCAGCAGTTACAGCGGTAGCGGGGCCTACGAGCAGTACTTC.